This T cell receptor (beta chain) derives from a study of technical replicates of blood from a few donors. TCRdb's copy holds only in-frame clones and misses some; the assay was immunoSEQ multiplex PCR. In the table there are roughly 80,000 clones, 85% to 95% of which are singletons. V was pared by 0 bases and J by 0 bases, with 3 bases between. CDR1 SGHAT and CDR2 FQNNGV come from the germline V gene. The CDR3 extends over 13 amino acids. The sequencing input was T cells isolated from PBMCs. The genes are TRBV11-2 and TRBJ2-7, with D uncertain. The sequence was collected from a human donor in good health. This CDR3 reads CASSLDGSYEQYF. As DNA, the CDR3 is TGTGCCAGCAGCTTAGACGGCTCCTACGAGCAGTACTTC.